One and the same sample provided the 26 T cell receptor beta chains below, sequenced in a study of T cells in Graves' hyperthyroidism and ophthalmopathy. Researchers amplified the TCR beta CDR3 regions from RNA transcripts. The HTBI primer set served for first-round RT-PCR of the TCR CDR3. TCRdb used MiXCR to reprocess the multiplex PCR reads, holding one entry per CDR3 protein. The sample holds around 340,000 distinct CDR3 sequences; approximately 15% are singletons and the top ten take around 23%. Sequenced sample: blood. The receptors were sampled from a young woman with Graves' hyperthyroidism.

This rearrangement joins TRBV30 to TRBJ2-1; no clear D. The CDR3 totals 12 residues. Trimming cost V 0 bases and J 5 bases, with 5 bases left between them. Germline V gene data show CDR1 as GTSNPN and CDR2 as SVGIG (reference sequence). CDR3 bases: TGTGCCTGGAGTGTAGTGAACAATGAGCAGTTCTTC. It encodes CAWSVVNNEQFF.

This clonotype was observed many times. The chain employs TRBV30 and TRBJ1-1; TRBD1 matches at 7 bases. Germline CDR1 reads GTSNPN; CDR2 reads SVGIG (reference sequence). V gave up 2 bases and J gave up 8 bases; unmatched junction bases: 11. The CDR3 has 14 residues. CDR3 region: CAWSRTQGPGEAFF. The CDR3 DNA reads as TGTGCCTGGAGTCGAACACAGGGGCCAGGGGAAGCTTTCTTT. Based on the CDR3 plus reference TRBV30 and TRBJ1-1, the full variable domain is SQTIHQWPATLVQPVGSPLSLECTVEGTSNPNLYWYRQAAGRGLQLLFYSVGIGQISSEVPQNLSASRPQDRQFILSSKKLLLSDSGFYLCAWSRTQGPGEAFFGQGTRLTVV.

This clonotype was counted at least ten times. This rearrangement joins TRBV7-9 to TRBJ1-2; 8 bases fit TRBD1. Germline V gene lookup returns CDR1 SEHNR and CDR2 FQNEAQ (reference sequence). The CDR3 is 17 residues long. The J segment lost 8 bases and the V segment lost 6 bases, leaving 20 bases of the junction unmatched. CDR3 amino acids: CASSSPTGTGGIRGYTF. The CDR3 DNA follows: TGTGCCAGCAGTTCCCCTACCGGGACAGGCGGCATTCGGGGCTACACCTTC.

This clonotype was detected many times. This chain connects TRBV24-1 to TRBJ2-5, with D unresolved. Trimming pared 3 bases from V and 2 bases from J, leaving 24 bases between. Looked up from germline, CDR1 is KGHDR and CDR2 is SFDVKD. The CDR3 runs 19 residues. The CDR3 protein is CATSDPTTTPGRSQETQYF. The CDR3 coding sequence is TGTGCCACCAGTGATCCAACTACGACGCCCGGACGGTCACAAGAGACCCAGTACTTC.

This clonotype has at least ten counts. The rearrangement uses TRBV2 and TRBJ2-3, with no clear D. CDR1 SNHLY and CDR2 FYNNEI come from the germline V gene. CDR3 length: 15 amino acids. Trimming shortened V by 8 bases and J by 1 base, and 16 bases separated the two germline ends. The CDR3 DNA is TGTGCCAGCTCGGGTGGGCCGACCCGCACAGATACGCAGTATTTT. The encoded protein is CASSGGPTRTDTQYF.

V and J are TRBV30 and TRBJ2-1; 13 nucleotides align to TRBD2. The CDR3 length is 18 residues. Losses at the gene ends were 5 bases for V and 0 bases for J; bases not matched to a gene: 10. The germline CDR1 and CDR2 sequences are GTSNPN and SVGIG (reference sequence). The DNA for the CDR3 is TGTGCCTGGGAGAACAGCAGGACTAGCGGGAGCTCCTACAATGAGCAGTTCTTC. This gives the protein CAWENSRTSGSSYNEQFF.

At least ten counts were recorded for this clonotype. The V call is TRBV28, the J call TRBJ2-1; 8 bases map to TRBD2. The junction had 7 bases not matched to a gene; V was cut back by 6 bases and J by 6 bases. The CDR3 covers 14 residues. CDR1 and CDR2 (germline): MDHEN, SYDVKM. CDR3 sequence: CASSPVLAGNEQFF. Written as DNA, the CDR3 is TGTGCCAGCAGCCCCGTCCTAGCGGGCAATGAGCAGTTCTTC.

The rearrangement joins TRBV20-1 to TRBJ2-3; 7 bases align to TRBD2. In germline, CDR1 is DFQATT, CDR2 SNEGSKA (reference sequence). The CDR3 runs 13 residues. The V and J ends lost 6 bases and 5 bases, in that order; junction bases with no gene match: 8. Here the CDR3 DNA reads TGCAGTGCGCCGACTAGCCGGGGAGATACGCAGTATTTT. Translated, it gives CSAPTSRGDTQYF.

This chain uses TRBV6-1 with TRBJ1-2; D might be TRBD1 (6 bases). Germline loops: CDR1 MNHNS, CDR2 SASEGT. The CDR3 extends over 14 amino acids. The ends were cut back, 3 bases at V and 4 bases at J, with 12 bases in the middle. The CDR3 here is CASSDRGRSYGYTF. Written as DNA, the CDR3 is TGTGCCAGCAGTGACCGGGGGCGTAGCTATGGCTACACCTTC.

This clonotype appeared a few times. The rearrangement joins TRBV27 to TRBJ2-1; TRBD2 might be the D (5 bases). Trimming pared 1 base from V and 0 bases from J, leaving 7 bases between. The CDR3 has 15 amino acids. Looked up from germline, CDR1 is MNHEY and CDR2 is SMNVEV (reference sequence). The DNA for the CDR3 is TGTGCCAGCAGTTTATTCACTAGCTCCTACAATGAGCAGTTCTTC. Its protein is CASSLFTSSYNEQFF.

In this sample, this clonotype turned up many times. CDR3 DNA: TGTGCCAGCAGGCCCTCTCCATCCCGGTACACTGAAGCTTTCTTT. It is translated as CASRPSPSRYTEAFF. This chain connects TRBV12-3 or TRBV12-4 to TRBJ1-1; D unresolved. CDR3 length equals 15 residues. Deletions cut 6 bases from V and 3 bases from J, with 17 bases between.

This clonotype was picked up a small number of times. The CDR3 coding sequence is TGTGCCAGCAGCCAAGGGGGCGTATACGAGCAGTACTTC. Amino acids: CASSQGGVYEQYF. This chain connects TRBV3-1 to TRBJ2-7, with TRBD1 as a possible D gene (5 bases). Trimming shortened V by 1 base and J by 4 bases, and 8 bases separated the two germline ends. The germline V gene encodes CDR1 LGHDT and CDR2 YNNKEL (reference sequence). The CDR3 totals 13 residues.

This clonotype was seen ten or more times. CDR3 amino acids: CASSLRFGGPETQYF. CDR3 in DNA: TGTGCCAGCAGCTTGAGGTTCGGGGGGCCGGAGACCCAGTACTTC. The chain employs TRBV11-2 and TRBJ2-5, with TRBD2 as a possible D gene (7 bases). The V end lost 3 bases, the J end lost 5 bases, and 16 bases lay between the germline ends. CDR3 length: 15 residues. Germline CDR1 reads SGHAT; CDR2 reads FQNNGV.

This clonotype was picked up many times. The chain has TRBV27 and TRBJ2-1; D gene uncertain. Trimming left V 3 bases short and J 5 bases short, with 8 bases between. This CDR3 region has 13 residues. Germline CDR1 and CDR2: MNHEY and SMNVEV (reference sequence). CDR3 amino acids: CASSFDPNNEQFF. CDR3 bases: TGTGCCAGCAGTTTCGACCCAAACAATGAGCAGTTCTTC.

In this sample, this clonotype turned up many times. V and J are TRBV12-3 or TRBV12-4 and TRBJ1-1; D perhaps matches TRBD1 (6 bases). Deletions cut 6 bases from V and 2 bases from J, with 16 bases between. The CDR3 is 15 residues long. Written as DNA, the CDR3 is TGTGCCAGCAGCCCGGCGGGACAAACTAACACTGAAGCTTTCTTT. Its translation: CASSPAGQTNTEAFF.

On this clonotype itself: A much bigger clone sits one base away, suggesting this may be a read error. The chain employs TRBV28 and TRBJ1-1; D perhaps matches TRBD1 (5 bases). The germline CDR1 and CDR2 sequences are MDHEN and SYDVKM. There are 14 residues in the CDR3. The CDR3 DNA reads TGTGCCAGCACCAAGGCGGGGGGGTACACTGAAGTTTTCTTT. This gives the protein CASTKAGGYTEVFF.

The chain has TRBV5-5 and TRBJ1-5; 8 bases align to TRBD1. This CDR3 has 16 residues. V was pared by 1 base and J by 3 bases, with 6 bases of the junction left unmatched. Germline lookup yields CDR1 SGHKS and CDR2 YYEKEE (reference sequence). The CDR3 loop is CASSLSPGQANQPQHF. DNA of the CDR3: TGTGCCAGCAGCTTGAGTCCGGGACAGGCCAATCAGCCCCAGCATTTT.

This clonotype occurred a few times. The chain carries TRBV19 and TRBJ2-7; 8 bases are a match to TRBD2. Germline V gene data show CDR1 as LNHDA and CDR2 as SQIVND (reference sequence). This CDR3 spans 15 amino acids. The V and J ends lost 5 bases and 2 bases, in that order; junction bases with no gene match: 8. The CDR3 sequence is CASSDITSGTYEQYF. The CDR3 nucleotides are TGTGCCAGTAGTGACATAACTAGCGGAACCTACGAGCAGTACTTC.

This clonotype was recorded a few times. The V gene is TRBV6-2 or TRBV6-3, the J gene TRBJ2-2; D call uncertain. The CDR3 length is 15 residues. Germline values: CDR1 MNHEY, CDR2 SVGEGT. V was trimmed by 9 bases and J by 0 bases, leaving 14 bases between them. CDR3 protein: CASLQSRANTGELFF. The CDR3 DNA sequence: TGTGCCAGTCTTCAGAGCCGCGCGAACACCGGGGAGCTGTTTTTT.

This clonotype was observed a few times. The chain recombines TRBV29-1 with TRBJ1-2, with D maybe TRBD1 (6 bases). Germline V gives CDR1 SQVTM, CDR2 ANQGSEA. This CDR3 has 13 residues. The germline V and J ends were trimmed by 6 bases and 4 bases, with 15 bases remaining between them. The CDR3 loop reads CSVGDTTPYGYTF. In DNA, the CDR3 is TGCAGCGTCGGGGACACCACCCCCTATGGCTACACCTTC. The whole variable domain, filled in from reference TRBV29-1 and TRBJ1-2, reads SAVISQKPSRDICQRGTSLTIQCQVDSQVTMMFWYRQQPGQSLTLIATANQGSEATYESGFVIDKFPISRPNLTFSTLTVSNMSPEDSSIYLCSVGDTTPYGYTFGSGTRLTVV.

The sample holds a few counts of this clonotype. With a much larger clone just one base away, this may be a read error. The rearrangement uses TRBV7-2 and TRBJ2-1; 12 nucleotides match TRBD2. The CDR3 extends over 15 amino acids. CDR1 is SGHTA and CDR2 is FQGNSA in the germline V gene. CDR3 in amino acids: CASSMTSGSNNEQLF. Written as DNA, the CDR3 is TGTGCCAGCAGCATGACTAGCGGGAGTAACAATGAGCAGCTCTTC.

Many counts were recorded for this clonotype. V is TRBV20-1 and J is TRBJ2-7; weak D call: TRBD2 (6 bases). CDR1 and CDR2 (germline): DFQATT, SNEGSKA (reference sequence). The CDR3 is 14 residues long. Trimming stripped 6 bases from V and 6 bases from J, with 21 bases between. For the CDR3, the DNA is TGCAGTGCGCGGGGCGACCTACCCGGGGGCGAGCAGTACTTC. Translating gives CSARGDLPGGEQYF.

Only a few counts were recorded for this clonotype. The rearrangement links TRBV7-9 to TRBJ2-5; TRBD2 agrees at 10 bases. CDR3 length equals 15 residues. Germline V gives CDR1 SEHNR, CDR2 FQNEAQ (reference sequence). The V segment lost 6 bases and the J segment 1 base; nucleotides outside the gene matches: 5. The CDR3 region is CASRTQREGQETQYF. For the CDR3, the DNA is TGTGCCAGCAGGACCCAGCGGGAGGGCCAAGAGACCCAGTACTTC.

This rearrangement joins TRBV30 to TRBJ1-6; no definite D call. Trimming took 0 bases from V and 6 from J, leaving 9 bases between them. This CDR3 spans 14 amino acids. CDR1 and CDR2 from the germline V gene are GTSNPN and SVGIG (reference sequence). CDR3 region: CAWSVGGGNSPLHF. In nucleotides, the CDR3 is TGTGCCTGGAGTGTAGGAGGAGGTAATTCACCCCTCCACTTT.

The V gene is TRBV11-2, the J gene TRBJ2-4, with D uncertain. This CDR3 is 16 amino acids long. The V end was cut by 0 bases, the J end by 1 base, with 10 bases between. From germline, CDR1 is SGHAT and CDR2 FQNNGV. The CDR3 DNA is TGTGCCAGCAGCTTAGACCCCTCCCGGGCCAAAAACATTCAGTACTTC. Its protein is CASSLDPSRAKNIQYF.

This clonotype has at least ten counts. J is TRBJ1-4 and V is TRBV28; a weak D match, TRBD1 (6 bases). The CDR3 sequence is 15 residues long. Trimming stripped 4 bases from V and 8 bases from J, with 17 bases between. Looked up from germline, CDR1 is MDHEN and CDR2 is SYDVKM. CDR3 amino acids: CASSSPLGQPEKLFF. The CDR3 DNA reads as TGTGCCAGCAGTTCCCCTCTAGGACAGCCGGAAAAACTGTTTTTT.